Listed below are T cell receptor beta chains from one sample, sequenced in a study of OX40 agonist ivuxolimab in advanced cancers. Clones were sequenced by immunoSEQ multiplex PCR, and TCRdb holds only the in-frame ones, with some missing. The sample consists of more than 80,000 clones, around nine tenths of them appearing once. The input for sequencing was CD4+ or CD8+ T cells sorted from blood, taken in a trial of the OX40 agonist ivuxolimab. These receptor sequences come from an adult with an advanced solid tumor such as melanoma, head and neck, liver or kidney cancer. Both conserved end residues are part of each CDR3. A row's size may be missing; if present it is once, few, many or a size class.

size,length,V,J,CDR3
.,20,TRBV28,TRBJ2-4,CASSILGQGVYGVAKNIQYF
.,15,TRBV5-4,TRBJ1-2,CASSLGGQANYGYTF
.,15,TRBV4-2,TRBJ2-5,CASSQDRATLETQYF
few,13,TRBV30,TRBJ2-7,CAWAVAGSYEQYF
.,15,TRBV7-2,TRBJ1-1,CASSLGTARGTEAFF
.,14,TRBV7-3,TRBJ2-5,CASSLNGLVQTQYF
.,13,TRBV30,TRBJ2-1,CAWSLASGNGQFF
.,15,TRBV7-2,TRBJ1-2,CASSSSRQTNYGYTF
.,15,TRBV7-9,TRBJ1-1,CASSPGTGPGTEAFF
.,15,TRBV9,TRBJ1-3,CASSVSGTSGNTIYF
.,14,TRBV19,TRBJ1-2,CASRGLDGNYGYTF
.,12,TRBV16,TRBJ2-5,CASSQSGETQYF
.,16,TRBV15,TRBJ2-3,CATSRGLAGETDTQYF
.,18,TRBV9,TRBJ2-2,CASSAGTGRPPDTGELFF
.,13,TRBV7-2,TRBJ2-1,CASSLVSFFVQFF
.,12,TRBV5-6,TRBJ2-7,CASSRFTAEQYF
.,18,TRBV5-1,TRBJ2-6,CASSWGTGLSSGANVLTF
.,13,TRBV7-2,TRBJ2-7,CASSSRTTGSQYF
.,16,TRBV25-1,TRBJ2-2,CASSAPTSGTIEELFF
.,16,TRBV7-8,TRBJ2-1,CASSPGGGRGNNEQFF
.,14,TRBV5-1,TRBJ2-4,CASSLEVTKNIQYF
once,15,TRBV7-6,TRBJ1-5,CASSLAPGQNQPQHF
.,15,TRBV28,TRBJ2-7,CASRKRPGQGYEQYF
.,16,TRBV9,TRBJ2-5,CASSEGVGGGQETQYF
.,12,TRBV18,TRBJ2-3,CASSPQADTQYF
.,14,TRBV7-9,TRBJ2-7,CASSYTGVHYEQYF
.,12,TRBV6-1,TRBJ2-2,CASSERIGELFF
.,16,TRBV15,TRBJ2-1,CATSRDGGISYNEQFF
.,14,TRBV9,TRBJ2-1,CASSQRLAGVEQFF
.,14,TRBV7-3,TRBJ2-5,CASSFGGASETQYF
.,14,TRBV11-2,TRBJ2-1,CASSLGTSDNEQFF
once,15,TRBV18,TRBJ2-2,CASSPRTGITGELFF
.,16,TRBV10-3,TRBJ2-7,CAISGRGKDSSYEQYF
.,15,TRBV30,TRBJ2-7,CAWKHRGQGAYEQYF
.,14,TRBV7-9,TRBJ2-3,CASSFGQGMDTQYF
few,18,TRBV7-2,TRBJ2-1,CASSLGQGRALSYNEQFF
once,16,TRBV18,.,CASSKGTDISKYEQYF
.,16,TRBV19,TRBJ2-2,CASSIRGLAGTGELFF
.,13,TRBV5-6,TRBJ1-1,CASSPVGRTEAFF
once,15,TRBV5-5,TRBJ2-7,CASSLLSGRADEQYF
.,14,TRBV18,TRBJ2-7,CASSPRAAGIEQYF
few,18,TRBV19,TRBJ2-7,CASSIGQGSSGRAYEQYF
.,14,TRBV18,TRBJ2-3,CASSELASTDTQYF
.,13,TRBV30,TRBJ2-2,CAWDRVRAGELFF
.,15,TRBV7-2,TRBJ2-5,CASSLANREGETQYF
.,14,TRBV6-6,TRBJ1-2,CASIFRQGGIGYTF
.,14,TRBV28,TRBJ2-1,CASKGLAGSNEQFF
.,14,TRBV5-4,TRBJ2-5,CASSQTRGEETQYF
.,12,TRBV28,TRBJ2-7,CASSVAAYEQYF
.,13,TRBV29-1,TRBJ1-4,CSVLEQGAGKLFF
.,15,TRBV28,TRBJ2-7,CASSQTSPLSYEQYF
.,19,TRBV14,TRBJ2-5,CASSQRTSGSFSRGETQYF
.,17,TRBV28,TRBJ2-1,CASSLVLARTSYNEQFF
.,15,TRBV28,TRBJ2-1,CASRPNSGNYNEQFF
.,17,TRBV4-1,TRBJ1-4,CASSAGTGGFLGEKLFF
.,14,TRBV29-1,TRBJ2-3,CSVRLGRTTDTQYF
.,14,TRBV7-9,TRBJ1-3,CASSSGRPGNTIYF